This T cell receptor beta chain was found in a study of blood T cell repertoires in COVID-19 (dated by TCRdb to the early 2020s). With regard to the full study: Collaborator samples came from the United States, Italy and Spain and covered acute and convalescent phases of COVID-19. The prospective study material was composed of cDNA or gDNA derived from T cells, B-cell-depleted T cells, or PBMCs. Deeply sampled blood TCRbeta repertoires from subjects exposed to, actively infected with, or recovered from COVID-19 were included in the dataset. The repertoires were made available in a free public database intended to serve as a resource for research on the immune response to SARS-CoV-2. Samples came from the ongoing ImmuneRACE study (first 160 participants) plus 1,254 subjects from 6 global collaborators. A de-identified subject ID, COVID-19 status, age in years and sex were almost always included in the sample metadata. HLA class I and class II types, where available, came from metadata supplied by the sample provider rather than from assay-based typing. The study at large found these results: The quantity of clinical and demographic metadata differed by source and by participant and was supplied without curation.

The CDR3, cysteine through phenylalanine, is 14 amino acids long. The read is trimmed to its CDR3 DNA, 42 bases read in frame from base 1. Taken from the germline V gene, the CDR1 and CDR2 loops are SGHDT and YYEEEE. V lost 1 base and J lost 9 bases; the stretch between them is 14 bases long. TCRbeta CDR3 regions were amplified from genomic DNA using the immunoSEQ Assay, a bias-controlled multiplex PCR. The published analysis was carried out like this. The number of nucleated cells in each sample was estimated by amplification of reference gene primers within the assay. To quantify the absolute abundance of each unique TCRbeta CDR3 rearrangement, sequence reads were collapsed and filtered. For each sample, productive Simpson clonality was calculated by taking the square root of Simpson's diversity index across productive rearrangements. Held by TCRdb, this immuneACCESS table contains in-frame sequences only and omits some clones. Under half of the omission traces to an unresolved V gene where checked; the cause of the rest is unknown. The V and J calls and clone size are taken from that table; D and trimming were inferred from the DNA. Here the sample has approximately 56,000 clones; about 80% occur a single time. The ten largest make up 5.5% to 7.5% of the sample.

Whole blood was collected in K2EDTA tubes by collaborating institutions according to the institutions' own protocols. Collaborator samples were shipped for TCRbeta analysis as frozen whole blood, isolated PBMCs, or DNA extracted from either sample type. Remarks on this clone: This receptor's antigen is unknown. Base quality data are lacking; no much larger clone is found one base away.

The chain uses TRBV5-6 and TRBJ2-1, and perhaps TRBD1 as D gene, on 5 matching bases. Sequencing input: peripheral blood. This receptor was taken from a man in his 70s with active COVID-19. This receptor has the CDR3 CASSLISGKSEQFF. The DNA reads as follows: TGTGCCAGCAGCTTGATCTCAGGGAAGAGTGAGCAGTTCTTC.